Each of the 29 T cell receptor beta chains below was sequenced from the same sample in a study of T cell responses to AZD1222 COVID-19 vaccine. The table came from immunoSEQ multiplex PCR; TCRdb's copy has only in-frame clones and leaves some out. The sample comprises 150,000 to 200,000 clones, about 94% of which are singletons, and roughly 9.8% rests with the top ten. Sequences were derived from peripheral blood, sampled on day 0 of AZD1222 vaccination. The receptors here all came from an adult in good health.

This clone was recorded once. V usage is TRBV5-3 and J usage is TRBJ1-5; D gene ambiguous. TRBV5-3 is treated as an ORF (open reading frame) with a function not yet certain. Trimming took 3 bases from V and 0 from J, leaving 16 bases between them. CDR3 length: 17 amino acids. CDR3 nucleotides: TGTGCCAGAAGCTCGTTACCGACGGAATATAGCAATCAGCCCCAGCATTTT. It specifies CARSSLPTEYSNQPQHF.

This clone was detected only once. The chain carries TRBV2 and TRBJ2-1; possible D gene TRBD2, 6 bases. The V end lost 0 bases, the J end lost 10 bases, and 13 bases lay between the germline ends. CDR1 SNHLY and CDR2 FYNNEI come from the germline V gene. The CDR3 contains 14 residues. The CDR3 spells CASSEAQLAGEQFF. As DNA, the CDR3 is TGTGCCAGCAGTGAAGCACAACTAGCAGGGGAGCAGTTCTTC.

This clone was seen just once. This chain joins TRBV4-2 and TRBJ1-1; 9 bases map to TRBD1. Looked up from germline, CDR1 is LGHNA and CDR2 is YNFKEQ. The CDR3 loop spans 17 amino acids. V gave up 3 bases and J gave up 3 bases; unmatched junction bases: 11. For the CDR3, the DNA is TGTGCCAGCAGCCAGGCAAGGGACAGGGCGTTCCACACTGAAGCTTTCTTT. Protein: CASSQARDRAFHTEAFF.

The rearrangement links TRBV19 to TRBJ2-7; TRBD1 or TRBD2 may be the D gene (5 bases each). Germline loops: CDR1 LNHDA, CDR2 SQIVND (reference sequence). Trimming cost V 1 base and J 3 bases, with 19 bases left between them. This CDR3 has 17 residues. The CDR3 is CASSIGTPGREHYEQYF. The CDR3 bases are TGTGCCAGTAGTATAGGGACACCGGGACGGGAACACTACGAGCAGTACTTC.

The chain links TRBV5-8 to TRBJ1-5; TRBD1 is a possible D gene (6 bases). Germline V gene lookup returns CDR1 SGHTS and CDR2 YDEGEE. Between the trimmed V and J ends, which lost 3 bases and 1 base, there was a span of 11 bases. This CDR3 has 15 residues. As DNA, the CDR3 is TGTGCCAGCAGCTCTGGACAGATAAGCAATCAGCCCCAGCATTTT. This sequence encodes CASSSGQISNQPQHF.

V gene TRBV28 combines with J gene TRBJ2-7; D is uncertain. The V gene's germline CDR1 is MDHEN and CDR2 SYDVKM. The CDR3 has 12 amino acids. V lost 9 bases, J lost 1 base, and 10 bases lay in between. This CDR3 is CASSRTSYEQYF. The CDR3 DNA reads as TGTGCCAGTTCTCGAACTTCCTACGAGCAGTACTTC. The whole variable domain, remainder taken from reference TRBV28 and TRBJ2-7, is DVKVTQSSRYLVKRTGEKVFLECVQDMDHENMFWYRQDPGLGLRLIYFSYDVKMKEKGDIPEGYSVSREKKERFSLILESASTNQTSMYLCASSRTSYEQYFGPGTRLTVT.

The chain is built from TRBV12-3 or TRBV12-4 and TRBJ2-5; perhaps D is TRBD1 or TRBD2 (5 bases each). The germline V and J ends were trimmed by 6 bases and 5 bases, with 10 bases remaining between them. CDR3 length: 12 residues. In DNA form, the CDR3 reads TGTGCCAGCAGGCGAGGGGCCGAGACCCAGTACTTC. Its protein product is CASRRGAETQYF.

The chain employs TRBV6-2 or TRBV6-3 and TRBJ2-1; perhaps TRBD2 as D (5 bases). V was clipped by 5 bases and J by 0 bases, with 14 bases between them. Germline lookup yields CDR1 MNHEY and CDR2 SVGEGT. This CDR3 spans 16 amino acids. The CDR3 bases are TGTGCCAGCAGTGCCCCTTTAGGACTCTCCTACAATGAGCAGTTCTTC. Translated, it gives CASSAPLGLSYNEQFF.

The rearrangement uses TRBV10-1 and TRBJ2-7; 7 nucleotides match TRBD1. CDR1 and CDR2 (germline): WNHNN, SYGVQD (reference sequence). V shed 6 bases and J 3 bases; nucleotides not matched to a gene: 8. This CDR3 comprises 14 residues. CDR3 sequence reads: CASSARQGRYEQYF. The CDR3 nucleotides read TGCGCCAGCAGCGCCAGACAGGGACGCTACGAGCAGTACTTC.

The chain combines TRBV7-9 with TRBJ1-2; D might be TRBD1 (5 bases). Germline V CDR1 and CDR2: SEHNR, FQNEAQ (reference sequence). CDR3 length equals 15 residues. V gave up 1 base and J gave up 1 base, with 10 bases separating them. The CDR3 here is CASSLGGYGNYGYTF. CDR3 nucleotides: TGTGCCAGCAGCTTAGGGGGGTATGGTAACTATGGCTACACCTTC.

This clone was counted once. V gene TRBV19 combines with J gene TRBJ2-7; D not certain. V shed 5 bases and J shed 4 bases, with 12 bases lying between them. The CDR3 extends over 13 amino acids. Germline V lookup: CDR1 LNHDA, CDR2 SQIVND (reference sequence). CDR3 nucleotides: TGTGCCAGTAGTTACTTACACGATTACGAGCAGTACTTC. Protein product: CASSYLHDYEQYF. The complete variable domain, with remaining parts taken from reference TRBV19 and TRBJ2-7, reads DGGITQSPKYLFRKEGQNVTLSCEQNLNHDAMYWYRQDPGQGLRLIYYSQIVNDFQKGDIAEGYSVSREKKESFPLTVTSAQKNPTAFYLCASSYLHDYEQYFGPGTRLTVT.

The CDR3 nucleotides read TGTGCCAGCAGTTTAGGCAGGCAAGAGACCCAGTACTTC. Translating gives CASSLGRQETQYF. The chain recombines TRBV12-3 or TRBV12-4 with TRBJ2-5; no clear D gene. The CDR3 spans 13 residues. V was pared by 1 base and J by 2 bases, with 5 bases between.

This clone is a singleton in its sample. The V and J genes are TRBV10-3 and TRBJ2-1; 13 bases map to TRBD2. J gave up 8 bases and V 5 bases, and 6 bases lay outside the gene matches. The CDR3 is made up of 15 amino acids. CDR1 is ENHRY, CDR2 SYGVKD, per germline. CDR3 protein: CAISQGLAGADEQFF. CDR3 coding DNA: TGTGCCATCAGTCAAGGACTAGCGGGAGCGGATGAGCAGTTCTTC.

This clone appeared a single time. J is TRBJ1-2 and V is TRBV30; no firm D call. V was trimmed by 0 bases and J by 8 bases, leaving 19 bases between them. CDR1 GTSNPN and CDR2 SVGIG come from the germline V gene (reference sequence). The CDR3 is 15 amino acids. Here the CDR3 reads CAWSVGATGQGGYTF. The CDR3 nucleotides are TGTGCCTGGAGTGTAGGAGCGACCGGCCAAGGAGGCTACACCTTC.

The chain employs TRBV29-1 and TRBJ1-1; D unclear. Deletions cut 7 bases from V and 1 base from J, with 7 bases between. The germline V gene has CDR1 SQVTM and CDR2 ANQGSEA. The CDR3 covers 11 residues. DNA of the CDR3: TGCAGCGCCCTTAGGAACACTGAAGCTTTCTTT. Encoded protein: CSALRNTEAFF.

The CDR3 is CASSIGQGRYQPQHF. The DNA of the CDR3 is TGTGCCAGCAGTATAGGACAGGGTAGGTATCAGCCCCAGCATTTT. This sequence joins TRBV27 and TRBJ1-5; TRBD1 matches 8 bases. Germline-derived CDR1 and CDR2 are MNHEY and SMNVEV (reference sequence). After removal of 5 bases from V and 5 bases from J, the junction contained 8 bases not matched to a gene. This CDR3 contains 15 residues.

This clone was seen a single time. The V and J genes are TRBV27 and TRBJ2-7; no clear D gene. The V end lost 0 bases, the J end lost 12 bases, and 15 bases lay between the germline ends. Germline V gene data show CDR1 as MNHEY and CDR2 as SMNVEV (reference sequence). The CDR3 length is 13 residues. The CDR3 region is CASSLSGRDNRYF. The CDR3 DNA is TGTGCCAGCAGTTTATCTGGTCGAGACAATAGGTACTTC.

CDR3 residues: CASSSRDSPYEQYF. Here the CDR3 DNA reads TGTGCCAGCAGCTCGAGGGACAGTCCCTACGAGCAGTACTTC. The chain is built from TRBV11-3 and TRBJ2-7; the match to TRBD1 covers 7 bases. The germline V gene has CDR1 SGHNT and CDR2 YENEEA. V dropped 4 bases and J dropped 2; count of bases not matched to a gene: 5. The CDR3 has 14 amino acids.

This chain connects TRBV11-2 to TRBJ2-3; 11 bases align to TRBD2. V was pared by 3 bases and J by 0 bases, with 2 bases of the junction left unmatched. The CDR3 sequence is 16 residues long. CDR1 is SGHAT, CDR2 FQNNGV, per germline. CDR3 in amino acids: CASSFWTSGSTDTQYF. DNA of the CDR3: TGTGCCAGCAGCTTTTGGACTAGCGGGAGCACAGATACGCAGTATTTT.

The chain employs TRBV5-6 and TRBJ1-6; 7 bases map to TRBD1. The CDR3 is 16 amino acids. The ends lost 3 bases at V and 2 bases at J; junction bases unmatched: 5. Germline V gives CDR1 SGHDT, CDR2 YYEEEE. The CDR3 reads CASSWTQGAYNSPLHF. The CDR3, as DNA: TGTGCCAGCAGCTGGACCCAGGGGGCCTATAATTCACCCCTCCACTTT.

V and J are TRBV28 and TRBJ1-6, with 7 bases aligning to TRBD1. Germline CDR1 and CDR2: MDHEN and SYDVKM. Trimming at V came to 6 bases and at J to 8 bases, leaving 13 bases not matched to a gene. The CDR3 contains 16 residues. The CDR3 region has the DNA TGTGCCAGCAGGCGAATTTTAAGGGGGCAGGATTCACCCCTCCACTTT. Protein: CASRRILRGQDSPLHF.

The chain links TRBV28 to TRBJ1-5; the D gene is possibly TRBD1 (5 bases). This CDR3 spans 15 amino acids. V was shortened by 6 bases and J by 3 bases, with 15 bases between the two germline ends. Germline CDR1 MDHEN, CDR2 SYDVKM. The DNA for the CDR3 is TGTGCCAGCAGCCCCCCCCAGGGCTTCAATCAGCCCCAGCATTTT. Its translation: CASSPPQGFNQPQHF.

CDR3 sequence: CASSIGLVSSNEQFF. The CDR3 bases are TGTGCCAGCAGCATTGGACTAGTTTCTTCCAATGAGCAGTTCTTC. This chain links TRBV9 with TRBJ2-1; 7 bases agree with TRBD2. This CDR3 contains 15 residues. Germline values: CDR1 SGDLS, CDR2 YYNGEE. The ends lost 4 bases at V and 6 bases at J; junction bases unmatched: 10.

This chain joins TRBV29-1 and TRBJ2-2; D uncertain. CDR3 length: 13 amino acids. CDR1 and CDR2 (germline): SQVTM, ANQGSEA. V was cut by 4 bases and J by 0 bases, with 6 bases left in between. CDR3 nucleotide sequence: TGCAGCGTTGGAGCACCGAACACCGGGGAGCTGTTTTTT. Amino acid sequence: CSVGAPNTGELFF.

This chain connects TRBV14 to TRBJ1-6; D not resolved. The V gene lost 4 bases and the J gene lost 5 bases, with 3 bases spanning the gap. There are 12 residues in the CDR3. From germline, CDR1 is SGHDN and CDR2 FVKESK. This chain's CDR3 is CASSLNNSPLHF. The CDR3 coding sequence is TGTGCCAGCAGCCTAAATAATTCACCCCTCCACTTT.

The chain carries TRBV30 and TRBJ2-3; 8 bases are shared with TRBD2. The J segment lost 1 base and the V segment lost 5 bases, leaving 11 bases of the junction unmatched. This CDR3 region has 16 residues. CDR1 GTSNPN and CDR2 SVGIG come from the germline V gene (reference sequence). The chain's CDR3 is CAWCRYTSGGTDTQYF. CDR3 nucleotide sequence: TGTGCCTGGTGCCGATATACTAGCGGAGGCACAGATACGCAGTATTTT.

The chain uses TRBV9 and TRBJ2-2; D remains ambiguous. Trimming left V 0 bases short and J 6 bases short, with 3 bases between. This CDR3 contains 12 residues. The germline V gene has CDR1 SGDLS and CDR2 YYNGEE. CDR3 DNA sequence: TGTGCCAGCAGCGTAGCGGCCGGGGAGCTGTTTTTT. Protein product: CASSVAAGELFF.

The J gene is TRBJ1-5, the V gene TRBV6-1; D is ambiguous. Germline CDR1 MNHNS, CDR2 SASEGT. The length of the CDR3 is 13 residues. Deletions cut 2 bases from V and 2 bases from J, with 4 bases between. The DNA of the CDR3 is TGTGCCAGCAGTGAATCGGGCAATCAGCCCCAGCATTTT. Encoded protein: CASSESGNQPQHF.

The gene calls are TRBV29-1 and TRBJ1-2; 11 bases agree with TRBD1. The CDR3 sequence is 15 residues long. Germline CDR1 and CDR2: SQVTM and ANQGSEA. J gave up 7 bases and V 6 bases, and 13 bases lay outside the gene matches. CDR3 sequence reads: CSVHQPRTGGAGYTF. In DNA, the CDR3 is TGCAGCGTCCATCAACCCCGGACAGGGGGCGCTGGCTACACCTTC.